The entry below gives a single T cell receptor (beta chain) sequence along with its context. The target antigen is unknown. The sample is drawn from a study of a mutant IDH1 vaccine in newly diagnosed glioma. The CDR3 is 14 amino acids. Per germline, CDR1 LNHDA and CDR2 SQIVND (reference sequence). V lost 5 bases and J 2 bases, leaving 10 bases between the germline ends. This sample's time point: week 35, safety follow-up. Doses comprised 300 ug of mutant IDH1 20-mer peptide each, plus topical imiquimod. Measured with immunoSEQ multiplex PCR; TCRdb has only the in-frame clones, and not every one. Among about 69,000 clones listed, about 87% were seen once.

The TCR was taken from a man aged 30 to 39 with glioma. The source material was PBMCs, sampled from a glioma patient whose treatment included an IDH1 peptide vaccine. J is TRBJ1-5 and V is TRBV19; no clear D gene. CDR3 region: CASSRRDGNQPQHF. The CDR3 bases are TGTGCCAGTAGTCGGAGAGATGGCAATCAGCCCCAGCATTTT.